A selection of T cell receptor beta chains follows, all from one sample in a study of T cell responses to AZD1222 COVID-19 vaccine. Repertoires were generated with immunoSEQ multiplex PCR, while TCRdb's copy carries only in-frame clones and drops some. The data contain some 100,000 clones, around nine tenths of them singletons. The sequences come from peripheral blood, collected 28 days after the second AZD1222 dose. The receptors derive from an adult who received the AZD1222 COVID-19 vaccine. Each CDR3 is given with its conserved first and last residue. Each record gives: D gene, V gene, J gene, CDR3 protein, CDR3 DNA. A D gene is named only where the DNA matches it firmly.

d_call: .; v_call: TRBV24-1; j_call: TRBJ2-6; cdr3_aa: CAPGIGSYSGANVLTF; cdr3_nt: TGTGCCCCCGGGATCGGGAGTTACTCTGGGGCCAACGTCCTGACTTTC
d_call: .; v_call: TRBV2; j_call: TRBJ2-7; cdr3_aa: CASSENAVLSYEQYF; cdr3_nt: TGTGCCAGCAGTGAAAATGCAGTGCTCTCCTACGAGCAGTACTTC
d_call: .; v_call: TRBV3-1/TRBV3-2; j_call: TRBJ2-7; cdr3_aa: CASSLIRGEQYF; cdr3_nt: TGTGCCAGCAGCCTCATCCGCGGCGAGCAGTACTTC
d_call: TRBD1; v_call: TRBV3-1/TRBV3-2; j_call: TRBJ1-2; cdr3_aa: CASSQGTGKGYTF; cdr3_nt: TGTGCCAGCAGCCAAGGGACAGGGAAAGGCTACACCTTC
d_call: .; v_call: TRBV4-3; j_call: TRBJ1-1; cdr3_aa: CASSQEGEGRDTEAFF; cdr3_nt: TGCGCCAGCAGCCAAGAGGGGGAGGGGCGGGACACTGAAGCTTTCTTT
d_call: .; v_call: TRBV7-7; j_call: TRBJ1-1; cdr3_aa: CASSLARGGEAFF; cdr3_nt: TGTGCTAGCAGCTTAGCCAGGGGAGGTGAAGCTTTCTTT
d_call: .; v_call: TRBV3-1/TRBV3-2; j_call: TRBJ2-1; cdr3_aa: CASSQDRGYRDEQFF; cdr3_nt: TGTGCCAGCAGCCAAGATAGGGGGTATCGGGATGAGCAGTTCTTC
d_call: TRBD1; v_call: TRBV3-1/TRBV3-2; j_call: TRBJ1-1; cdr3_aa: CASTTGTAPTEAFF; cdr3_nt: TGTGCCAGCACCACAGGGACAGCCCCCACTGAAGCTTTCTTT
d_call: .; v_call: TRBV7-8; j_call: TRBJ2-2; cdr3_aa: CASSLALNTGELFF; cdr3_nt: TGTGCCAGCAGCTTAGCGCTAAACACCGGGGAGCTGTTTTTT
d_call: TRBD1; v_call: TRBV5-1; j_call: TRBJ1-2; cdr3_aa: CASSLLQGVDGYTF; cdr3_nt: TGCGCCAGCAGCTTGCTCCAGGGGGTCGATGGCTACACCTTC
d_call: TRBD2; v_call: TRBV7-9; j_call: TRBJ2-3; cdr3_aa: CASSRGLAGVDTQYF; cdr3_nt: TGTGCCAGCAGCCGGGGACTAGCGGGAGTTGATACGCAGTATTTT
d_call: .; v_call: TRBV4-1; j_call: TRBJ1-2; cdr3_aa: CASSQDRTKNYGYTF; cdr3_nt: TGCGCCAGCAGCCAAGACAGGACAAAAAACTATGGCTACACCTTC
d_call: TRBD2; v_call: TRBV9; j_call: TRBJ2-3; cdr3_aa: CASSVLGLALGTDTQYF; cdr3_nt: TGTGCCAGCAGCGTACTGGGACTAGCACTTGGCACAGATACGCAGTATTTT
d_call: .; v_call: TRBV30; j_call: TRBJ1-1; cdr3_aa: CAWTAGGKGTEAFF; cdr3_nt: TGTGCCTGGACCGCCGGGGGCAAGGGGACTGAAGCTTTCTTT
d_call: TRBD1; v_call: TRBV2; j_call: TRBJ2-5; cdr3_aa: CASSDVRQGGETQYF; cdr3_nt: TGTGCCAGCAGTGACGTGAGACAGGGGGGAGAGACCCAGTACTTC